Listed here are 3 T cell receptor beta chains from one sample, sequenced in a study of blood T cell repertoires in COVID-19 (dated by TCRdb to the early 2020s). Library preparation used the immunoSEQ multiplex PCR assay. TCRdb limited this immuneACCESS table to in-frame rearrangements with V and J called. A share of clones is missing; checked studies link under half to unresolved V genes, and the rest is unexplained. The sample yields about 390,000 clones; approximately 89% were counted once. Over 2% of the sample belongs to the ten largest clones. The sequenced sample was peripheral blood. The receptors shown here come from a woman in her sixties or seventies with COVID-19, enrolled during active disease.

The chain uses TRBV5-5 and TRBJ2-5; TRBD1 aligns across 9 bases. The CDR3 sequence is 15 residues long. Germline CDR1 reads SGHKS; CDR2 reads YYEKEE (reference sequence). V lost 1 base and J lost 1; bases outside the gene matches: 2. The CDR3 protein is CASSLRDRVQETQYF. As DNA, the CDR3 is TGTGCCAGCAGCTTGCGGGACAGGGTCCAAGAGACCCAGTACTTC.

This clone was seen a handful of times. The V gene is TRBV5-8, the J gene TRBJ1-5, with D possibly matching TRBD1 (6 bases). The CDR3 consists of 15 residues. Trimming took 0 bases from V and 3 from J, leaving 10 bases between them. Germline V gene data show CDR1 as SGHTS and CDR2 as YDEGEE. CDR3 DNA sequence: TGTGCCAGCAGCTTGGATGGACAGTACAATCAGCCCCAGCATTTT. Protein product: CASSLDGQYNQPQHF.

The chain links TRBV5-1 to TRBJ2-7; D is undetermined. Germline V CDR1 and CDR2: SGHRS, YFSETQ. V lost 2 bases and J lost 4, with 16 bases in between. The CDR3 extends over 15 amino acids. CDR3 loop: CASSFYSSYLYEQYF. In nucleotides, the CDR3 is TGCGCCAGCAGCTTTTATAGTTCCTACCTTTACGAGCAGTACTTC.